Listed below are T cell receptor beta chains from one sample, sequenced in a study of T cells in Graves' hyperthyroidism and ophthalmopathy. MiXCR was run by TCRdb on the multiplex PCR reads, yielding one entry per CDR3 protein. This sample has about 640,000 distinct CDR3 sequences, with about 20% found just once. Source material: blood. These receptors all stem from a man aged 30-40 years with Graves' ophthalmopathy. Both conserved end residues are part of each CDR3. The D gene is left open where the match is weak. Rows give clone size only sometimes, using once, few, many, or a class for an expanded clone.

CDR3: CASSLAQTSVGLGEQYF
DNA: TGTGCCAGCAGCTTGGCTCAGACTAGCGTGGGTCTCGGAGAGCAGTACTTC
V: TRBV5-6
D: TRBD2
J: TRBJ2-7
size: few

CDR3: CASRRLGGRADEQFF
DNA: TGCGCCAGCAGGCGCCTCGGCGGGAGGGCCGATGAGCAGTTCTTC
V: TRBV4-1
D: TRBD2
J: TRBJ2-1
size: -

CDR3: CASSAGLRSYEQYF
DNA: TGTGCCAGCAGTGCGGGACTGAGGAGTTACGAGCAGTACTTC
V: TRBV25-1
D: -
J: TRBJ2-7
size: -

CDR3: CSARPGSTDTEAFF
DNA: TGCAGTGCTAGACCCGGGTCTACGGACACTGAAGCTTTCTTT
V: TRBV20-1
D: -
J: TRBJ1-1
size: -

CDR3: CASSTGPGESNQPQHF
DNA: TGCGCCAGCAGCACCGGACCCGGAGAAAGCAATCAGCCCCAGCATTTT
V: TRBV5-1
D: -
J: TRBJ1-5
size: -

CDR3: CASSEEGLQLTGELFF
DNA: TGTGCCAGCAGTGAGGAGGGCCTGCAACTCACCGGGGAGCTGTTTTTT
V: TRBV6-1
D: -
J: TRBJ2-2
size: many

CDR3: CAWIQPDRMNTEAFF
DNA: TGTGCCTGGATACAACCGGACAGGATGAACACTGAAGCTTTCTTT
V: TRBV30
D: TRBD1
J: TRBJ1-1
size: many

CDR3: CASSWDANTGELFF
DNA: TGTGCCAGCAGCTGGGACGCGAACACCGGGGAGCTGTTTTTT
V: TRBV7-2
D: -
J: TRBJ2-2
size: few

CDR3: CSASPRNSNQPQHF
DNA: TGCAGTGCTAGCCCCAGAAATAGCAATCAGCCCCAGCATTTT
V: TRBV20-1
D: -
J: TRBJ1-5
size: -

CDR3: CASSSRDQKHEQFF
DNA: TGTGCCAGCAGCTCCCGGGACCAGAAACATGAGCAGTTCTTC
V: TRBV7-6
D: -
J: TRBJ2-1
size: few

CDR3: CASSGAGGYNEQFF
DNA: TGCGCCAGCAGTGGAGCGGGAGGTTACAATGAGCAGTTCTTC
V: TRBV5-1
D: TRBD2
J: TRBJ2-1
size: -

CDR3: CASSQDFGPSYEQYF
DNA: TGTGCCAGCAGCCAAGATTTCGGACCTTCCTACGAGCAGTACTTC
V: TRBV4-2
D: -
J: TRBJ2-7
size: many

CDR3: CASSQEAGMNTGELFF
DNA: TGTGCCAGCAGCCAAGAAGCGGGGATGAACACCGGGGAGCTGTTTTTT
V: TRBV4-2
D: TRBD2
J: TRBJ2-2
size: -

CDR3: CASSLAGGGTEAFF
DNA: TGCGCCAGCAGCTTGGCCGGGGGAGGCACTGAAGCTTTCTTT
V: TRBV5-1
D: -
J: TRBJ1-1
size: many

CDR3: CASSLMGVGTDTQYF
DNA: TGCGCCAGCAGCTTGATGGGAGTCGGCACAGATACGCAGTATTTT
V: TRBV5-1
D: -
J: TRBJ2-3
size: -

CDR3: CASKRGIGNNEQFF
DNA: TGTGCCAGCAAACGCGGGATAGGGAACAATGAGCAGTTCTTC
V: TRBV6-1
D: -
J: TRBJ2-1
size: few

CDR3: CATSDWLSSGTTDTQYF
DNA: TGTGCCACCAGTGATTGGTTGTCTAGCGGGACTACAGATACGCAGTATTTT
V: TRBV24-1
D: TRBD2
J: TRBJ2-3
size: -

CDR3: CASNPTPETQYF
DNA: TGTGCCAGCAATCCGACGCCGGAGACCCAGTACTTC
V: TRBV6-1
D: -
J: TRBJ2-5
size: few

CDR3: CSARDLPASYSNQPQHF
DNA: TGCAGTGCTAGAGATCTGCCAGCATCGTATAGCAATCAGCCCCAGCATTTT
V: TRBV20-1
D: -
J: TRBJ1-5
size: -

CDR3: CASSIVRDPSYNEQFF
DNA: TGTGCCAGTAGTATAGTACGGGACCCCTCCTACAATGAGCAGTTCTTC
V: TRBV19
D: -
J: TRBJ2-1
size: -

CDR3: CASSPEGRNYNEQFF
DNA: TGTGCCAGCAGCCCAGAGGGGCGGAACTACAATGAGCAGTTCTTC
V: TRBV7-9
D: -
J: TRBJ2-1
size: few

CDR3: CASSPSGTSGSYEQFF
DNA: TGTGCCAGCTCTCCGTCCGGGACTAGCGGGAGCTATGAGCAGTTCTTC
V: TRBV18
D: TRBD2
J: TRBJ2-1
size: -

CDR3: CASTNQGGGNQPQHF
DNA: TGTGCCAGCACCAATCAAGGGGGGGGCAATCAGCCCCAGCATTTT
V: TRBV6-1
D: -
J: TRBJ1-5
size: many

CDR3: CASSRGGGGTQYF
DNA: TGTGCCAGCAGCCGCGGGGGCGGAGGGACCCAGTACTTC
V: TRBV5-6
D: -
J: TRBJ2-5
size: -